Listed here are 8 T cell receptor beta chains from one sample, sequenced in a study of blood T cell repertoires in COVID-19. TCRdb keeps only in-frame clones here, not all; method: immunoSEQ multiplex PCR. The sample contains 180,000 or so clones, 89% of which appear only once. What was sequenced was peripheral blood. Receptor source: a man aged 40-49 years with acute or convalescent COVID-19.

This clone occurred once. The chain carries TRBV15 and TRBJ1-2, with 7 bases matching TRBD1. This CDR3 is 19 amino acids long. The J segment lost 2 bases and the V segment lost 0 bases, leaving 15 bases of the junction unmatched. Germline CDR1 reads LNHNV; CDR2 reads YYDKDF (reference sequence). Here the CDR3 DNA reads TGTGCCACCAGCAGAGATCCCGAAGACAGGGCAACCCTAAACTATGGCTACACCTTC. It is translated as CATSRDPEDRATLNYGYTF.

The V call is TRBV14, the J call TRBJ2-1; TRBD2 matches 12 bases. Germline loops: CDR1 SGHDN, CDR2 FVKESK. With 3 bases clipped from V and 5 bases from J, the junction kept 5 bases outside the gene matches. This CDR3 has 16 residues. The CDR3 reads CASSQWGLAGNNEQFF. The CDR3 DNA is TGTGCCAGCAGCCAGTGGGGACTAGCGGGTAACAATGAGCAGTTCTTC. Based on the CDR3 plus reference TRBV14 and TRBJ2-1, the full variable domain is EAGVTQFPSHSVIEKGQTVTLRCDPISGHDNLYWYRRVMGKEIKFLLHFVKESKQDESGMPNNRFLAERTGGTYSTLKVQPAELEDSGVYFCASSQWGLAGNNEQFFGPGTRLTVL.

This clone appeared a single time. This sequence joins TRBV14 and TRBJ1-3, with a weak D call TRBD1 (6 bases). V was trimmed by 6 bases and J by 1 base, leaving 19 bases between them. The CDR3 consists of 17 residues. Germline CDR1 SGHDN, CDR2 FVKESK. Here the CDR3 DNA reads TGTGCCAGCAGTCATACGGGGGGGCATGGGTCTGGAAACACCATATATTTT. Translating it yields CASSHTGGHGSGNTIYF.

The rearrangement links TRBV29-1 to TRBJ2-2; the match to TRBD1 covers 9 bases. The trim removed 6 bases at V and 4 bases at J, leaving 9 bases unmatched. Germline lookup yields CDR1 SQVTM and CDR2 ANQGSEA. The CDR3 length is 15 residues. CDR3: CSVAGTGSVTGELFF. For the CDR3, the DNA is TGCAGCGTAGCCGGGACAGGGTCGGTCACCGGGGAGCTGTTTTTT.

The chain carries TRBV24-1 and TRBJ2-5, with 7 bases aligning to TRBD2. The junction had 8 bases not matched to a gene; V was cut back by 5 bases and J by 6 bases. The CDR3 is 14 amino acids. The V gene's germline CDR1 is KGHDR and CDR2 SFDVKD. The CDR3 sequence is CATSARGTGKTQYF. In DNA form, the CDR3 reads TGTGCCACCAGTGCGCGGGGGACGGGAAAGACCCAGTACTTC.

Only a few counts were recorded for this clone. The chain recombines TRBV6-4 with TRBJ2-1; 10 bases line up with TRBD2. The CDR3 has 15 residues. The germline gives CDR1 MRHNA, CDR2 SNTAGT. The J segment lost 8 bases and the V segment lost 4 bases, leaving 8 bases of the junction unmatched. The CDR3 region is CASSVGSGGADEQFF. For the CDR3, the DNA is TGTGCCAGCAGTGTGGGGAGCGGGGGGGCCGATGAGCAGTTCTTC.

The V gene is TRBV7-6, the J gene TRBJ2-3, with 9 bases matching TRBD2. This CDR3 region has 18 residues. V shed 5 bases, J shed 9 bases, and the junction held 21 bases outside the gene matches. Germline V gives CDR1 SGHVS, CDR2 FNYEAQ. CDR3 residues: CASSLYPWGGGDLETQYF. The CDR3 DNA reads TGTGCCAGCAGCCTCTACCCCTGGGGCGGGGGGGACCTCGAAACGCAGTATTTT.

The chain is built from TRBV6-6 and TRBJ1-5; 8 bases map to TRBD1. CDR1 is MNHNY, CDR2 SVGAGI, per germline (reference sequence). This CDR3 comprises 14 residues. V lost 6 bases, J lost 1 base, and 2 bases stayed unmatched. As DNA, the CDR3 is TGTGCCAGCAGCCGACAGGGGAGCAATCAGCCCCAGCATTTT. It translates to CASSRQGSNQPQHF.